One sample yielded the 18 T cell receptor beta chains listed below, sequenced in a study of shared clonotypes between healthy human individuals. Naive CD8 cells comprised CD45RO-negative, CCR7-positively selected cells, excluding terminally differentiated effector memory CD45RA+ cells. The repertoire was sequenced with immunoSEQ multiplex PCR; TCRdb's copy has only in-frame clones and lacks some. The repertoire holds around 2,000,000 clones, with about 92% as singletons. Sample: naive CD8+ T cells from PBMCs. The receptor set was obtained from a young man in good health. Some clones in this sample may be carry-over from other donors' samples.

The J gene is TRBJ2-5, the V gene TRBV28; D is unresolved. The CDR3 contains 11 residues. Germline loops: CDR1 MDHEN, CDR2 SYDVKM. Trimming shortened V by 6 bases and J by 7 bases, and 9 bases separated the two germline ends. The CDR3 spells CASRSKGTQYF. As DNA, the CDR3 is TGTGCCAGCAGATCTAAAGGGACCCAGTACTTC.

This sequence joins TRBV18 and TRBJ2-3, with a weak D call TRBD1 (6 bases). Trimming stripped 5 bases from V and 2 bases from J, with 14 bases between. The germline V gene encodes CDR1 KGHSH and CDR2 LQKENI. This CDR3 is built from 15 residues. For the CDR3, the DNA is TGTGCCAGCTCAGGAGGACAGACGAACACAGATACGCAGTATTTT. This encodes CASSGGQTNTDTQYF.

Notes on this clone: Other DNA sequences in the sample encode the same CDR3. The chain links TRBV7-9 to TRBJ2-1; tentatively, D is TRBD1 or TRBD2 (5 bases each). The CDR3 runs 14 residues. V was shortened by 1 base and J by 5 bases, with 9 bases between the two germline ends. Per the germline V gene, CDR1 is SEHNR and CDR2 is FQNEAQ (reference sequence). The CDR3 loop is CASSLGGSNNEQFF. The CDR3 bases are TGTGCCAGCAGCTTAGGGGGGTCTAACAATGAGCAGTTCTTC.

This chain links TRBV11-2 with TRBJ2-1, with a tentative D call TRBD1 (5 bases). V shed 3 bases and J shed 4 bases, with 10 bases lying between them. Germline V gene sequence: CDR1 SGHAT, CDR2 FQNNGV. This CDR3 has 14 residues. The CDR3 DNA sequence: TGTGCCAGCAGCTTGACAGCACCTTACAATGAGCAGTTCTTC. Protein product: CASSLTAPYNEQFF.

The genes are TRBV19 and TRBJ1-2; D is undetermined. The CDR3 contains 11 residues. Germline V CDR1 and CDR2: LNHDA, SQIVND (reference sequence). V gave up 3 bases and J gave up 4 bases, with 3 bases separating them. The chain's CDR3 is CASSIFYGYTF. In DNA, the CDR3 is TGTGCCAGTAGTATTTTCTATGGCTACACCTTC.

V and J are TRBV4-1 and TRBJ1-1; D ambiguous. This CDR3 region has 17 residues. Trimming stripped 0 bases from V and 0 bases from J, with 14 bases between. Germline lookup yields CDR1 MGHRA and CDR2 YSYEKL. The CDR3 protein is CASSQDSVGRLNTEAFF. CDR3 DNA sequence: TGCGCCAGCAGCCAAGATTCAGTGGGGAGGCTGAACACTGAAGCTTTCTTT.

A single count supports this clone. The chain links TRBV11-2 to TRBJ2-7; TRBD1 might be the D (5 bases). Germline V gene data show CDR1 as SGHAT and CDR2 as FQNNGV. V was pared by 3 bases and J by 3 bases, with 15 bases between. The CDR3 runs 15 residues. For the CDR3, the DNA is TGTGCCAGCAGCTTCGCCCAGGACATCTACTACGAGCAGTACTTC. The encoded protein is CASSFAQDIYYEQYF.

This chain connects TRBV9 to TRBJ1-1; 8 positions match TRBD1. Per the germline V gene, CDR1 is SGDLS and CDR2 is YYNGEE. The V and J ends lost 2 bases and 0 bases, in that order; junction bases with no gene match: 9. The CDR3 is 17 residues long. CDR3 sequence: CASSVGGQDRMNTEAFF. The DNA of the CDR3 is TGTGCCAGCAGCGTGGGGGGACAGGACAGAATGAACACTGAAGCTTTCTTT.

The CDR3: CASGGVYNEQFF. Written as DNA, the CDR3 is TGTGCCAGCGGCGGGGTTTACAATGAGCAGTTCTTC. This chain connects TRBV7-9 to TRBJ2-1; the D gene is possibly TRBD2 (6 bases). This CDR3 contains 12 residues. Trimming took off 8 bases at V and 4 bases at J, with 9 bases between the two ends. Germline assignment: CDR1 SEHNR and CDR2 FQNEAQ (reference sequence).

About this clone: Other nucleotide sequences from this sample produce the same CDR3. This chain links TRBV19 with TRBJ2-7, with a weak D call TRBD2 (6 bases). V shed 1 base and J shed 5 bases, with 9 bases lying between them. This CDR3 has 13 residues. Germline-derived CDR1 and CDR2 are LNHDA and SQIVND (reference sequence). CDR3 nucleotides: TGTGCCAGTAGTATAGTCGGAGGGGACGAGCAGTACTTC. Its protein product is CASSIVGGDEQYF.

The chain employs TRBV7-8 and TRBJ1-1; no firm D call. Germline CDR1 reads SGHVS; CDR2 reads FQNEAQ. This CDR3 is 14 amino acids long. The V gene lost 7 bases and the J gene lost 3 bases, with 15 bases spanning the gap. CDR3 nucleotide sequence: TGTGCCAGCATTAACGGGCGTACGGACACTGAAGCTTTCTTT. It yields the protein CASINGRTDTEAFF.

On this clone: Other DNA sequences within the sample encode an identical CDR3. V is TRBV19 and J is TRBJ1-1; D gene ambiguous. V was clipped by 3 bases and J by 4 bases, with 6 bases between them. The CDR3 has 12 amino acids. Germline V gene sequence: CDR1 LNHDA, CDR2 SQIVND (reference sequence). Written as DNA, the CDR3 is TGTGCCAGTAGTATCTCCTCCACTGAAGCTTTCTTT. It encodes CASSISSTEAFF.

As regards this clone: Other nucleotide sequences in the sample specify the same CDR3. V usage is TRBV28 and J usage is TRBJ2-7; 10 positions agree with TRBD1. Per germline, CDR1 MDHEN and CDR2 SYDVKM. V lost 6 bases and J lost 7; bases outside the gene matches: 6. The CDR3 totals 13 residues. Written as DNA, the CDR3 is TGTGCCAGCAGCCCCGGGACAGGGGATGAGCAGTACTTC. Translated: CASSPGTGDEQYF.

Regarding this clone: The same CDR3 arises from other DNA sequences in this sample as well. CDR3 in amino acids: CASSGDRGTEAFF. In nucleotides, the CDR3 is TGTGCCAGCAGTGGGGACAGGGGCACTGAAGCTTTCTTT. The chain recombines TRBV2 with TRBJ1-1; 10 positions agree with TRBD1. Germline V CDR1 and CDR2: SNHLY, FYNNEI. CDR3 length: 13 residues. V shed 4 bases, J shed 4 bases, and the junction held 0 bases outside the gene matches. Full variable domain (remainder filled in from reference TRBV2 and TRBJ1-1): EPEVTQTPSHQVTQMGQEVILRCVPISNHLYFYWYRQILGQKVEFLVSFYNNEISEKSEIFDDQFSVERPDGSNFTLKIRSTKLEDSAMYFCASSGDRGTEAFFGQGTRLTVV.

This clone was observed a few times. The V and J genes are TRBV6-1 and TRBJ2-4, with 7 bases identical to TRBD2. The CDR3 has 16 amino acids. The V gene's germline CDR1 is MNHNS and CDR2 SASEGT. With V trimmed by 2 bases and J by 7 bases, 11 bases remained unmatched. CDR3 nucleotides: TGTGCCAGCAGTGAAAATATCCAAGCGGGGTTCAACATTCAGTACTTC. This gives the protein CASSENIQAGFNIQYF.

The DNA for the CDR3 is TGTGCCACCAGCAGAGTGAGTGGGACTGAAGCTTTCTTT. As protein: CATSRVSGTEAFF. The chain carries TRBV15 and TRBJ1-1; no firm D call. Trimming cost V 1 base and J 5 bases, with 8 bases left between them. CDR1 and CDR2 (germline): LNHNV, YYDKDF (reference sequence). The CDR3 runs 13 residues.

The chain uses TRBV5-6 and TRBJ1-5, with unresolved D. Per the germline V gene, CDR1 is SGHDT and CDR2 is YYEEEE. The ends were cut back, 0 bases at V and 8 bases at J, with 6 bases in the middle. The length of the CDR3 is 12 residues. CDR3 sequence: CASSLVGEPQHF. DNA of the CDR3: TGTGCCAGCAGCTTGGTAGGTGAGCCCCAGCATTTT. The full variable domain, in which reference TRBV5-6 and TRBJ1-5 provide the parts outside the CDR3, is DAGVTQSPTHLIKTRGQQVTLRCSPKSGHDTVSWYQQALGQGPQFIFQYYEEEERQRGNFPDRFSGHQFPNYSSELNVNALLLGDSALYLCASSLVGEPQHFGDGTRLSIL.

Only one count was recorded for this clone. This chain uses TRBV27 with TRBJ2-1; 7 bases align to TRBD2. The V gene's germline CDR1 is MNHEY and CDR2 SMNVEV (reference sequence). V gave up 3 bases and J gave up 8 bases; unmatched junction bases: 13. This CDR3 has 16 amino acids. The CDR3 bases are TGTGCCAGCAGTTTTGCGGCGGGAGTAGTGGTGCATGAGCAGTTCTTC. Translated, it gives CASSFAAGVVVHEQFF.